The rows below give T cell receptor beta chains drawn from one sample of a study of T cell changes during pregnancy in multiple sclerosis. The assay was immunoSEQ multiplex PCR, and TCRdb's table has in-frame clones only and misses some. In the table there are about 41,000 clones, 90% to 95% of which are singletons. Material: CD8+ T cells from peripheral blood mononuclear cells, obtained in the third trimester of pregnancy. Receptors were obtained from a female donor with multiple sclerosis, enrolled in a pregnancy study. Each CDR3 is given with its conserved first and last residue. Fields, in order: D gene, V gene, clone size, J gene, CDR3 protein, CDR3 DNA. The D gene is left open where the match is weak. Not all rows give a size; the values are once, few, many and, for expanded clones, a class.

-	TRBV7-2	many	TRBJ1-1	CASSLGGGANTEAFF	TGTGCCAGCAGCTTAGGGGGAGGGGCGAACACTGAAGCTTTCTTT
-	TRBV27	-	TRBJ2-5	CASSSGDPQFVETQYF	TGTGCCAGCAGTTCGGGGGACCCCCAATTTGTAGAGACCCAGTACTTC
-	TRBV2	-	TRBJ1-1	CASIDSLNTEAFF	TGTGCCAGCATAGACAGCTTGAACACTGAAGCTTTCTTT
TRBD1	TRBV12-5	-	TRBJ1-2	CASPTGQGTYGYTF	TGTGCTAGCCCAACGGGACAGGGGACCTATGGCTACACCTTC
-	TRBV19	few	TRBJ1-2	CASSSGAHNGYTF	TGTGCCAGTAGTTCAGGGGCTCACAACGGCTACACCTTC
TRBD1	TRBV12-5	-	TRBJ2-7	CASGRPATGSYEQYF	TGTGCTAGTGGTAGACCAGCGACAGGGTCCTACGAGCAGTACTTC
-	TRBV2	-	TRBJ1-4	CASSEGGVIEKLFF	TGTGCCAGCAGTGAAGGGGGGGTTATAGAAAAACTGTTTTTT
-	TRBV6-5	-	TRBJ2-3	CASSSDGASTDTQYF	TGTGCCAGCAGTTCAGACGGAGCTAGCACAGATACGCAGTATTTT
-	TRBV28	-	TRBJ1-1	CASTDDRPVEAFF	TGTGCCAGCACCGACGACAGACCGGTTGAAGCTTTCTTT
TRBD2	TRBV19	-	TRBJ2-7	CASSISGRAYEQYF	TGTGCCAGTAGTATTAGCGGGAGGGCCTACGAGCAGTACTTC